This paragraph covers one T cell receptor beta chain sequence. The antigen is not known. The data originate from a study of cytomegalovirus exposure and HLA in healthy donors. The PCR contained 60 Vbeta and 13 Jbeta primers. The method was immunoSEQ multiplex PCR; TCRdb's version includes in-frame clones alone and lacks a portion of them. Of under 200,000 clones in the sample, roughly 80% are singletons; the top ten hold 3.5% to 5%. This CDR3 has 15 residues. Trimming at V came to 1 base and at J to 3 bases, leaving 5 bases not matched to a gene. CDR1 SGHTS and CDR2 YDEGEE come from the germline V gene. Overall study findings and caveats: A list of 150 or so TCR beta chains associated with cytomegalovirus was given.

The chain couples TRBV5-8 to TRBJ2-5, with 8 positions matching TRBD1. Sequenced sample: PBMCs. The clonotype was recovered from a man aged 40-50 years in good health and CMV-seronegative. The CDR3 protein is CASSLPRTGKETQYF. As DNA, the CDR3 is TGTGCCAGCAGCTTGCCTCGGACAGGGAAAGAGACCCAGTACTTC. Full variable domain (remainder filled in from reference TRBV5-8 and TRBJ2-5): EAGVTQSPTHLIKTRGQQATLRCSPISGHTSVYWYQQALGLGLQFLLWYDEGEERNRGNFPPRFSGRQFPNYSSELNVNALELEDSALYLCASSLPRTGKETQYFGPGTRLLVL.